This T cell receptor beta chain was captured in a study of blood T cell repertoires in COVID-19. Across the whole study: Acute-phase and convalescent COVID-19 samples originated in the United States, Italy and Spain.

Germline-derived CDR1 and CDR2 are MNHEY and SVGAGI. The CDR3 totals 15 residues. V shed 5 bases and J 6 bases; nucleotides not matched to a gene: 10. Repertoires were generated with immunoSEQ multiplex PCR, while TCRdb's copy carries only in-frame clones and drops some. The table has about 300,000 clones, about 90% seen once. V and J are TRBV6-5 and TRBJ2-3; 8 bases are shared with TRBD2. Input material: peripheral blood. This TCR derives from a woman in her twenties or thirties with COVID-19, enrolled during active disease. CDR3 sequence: CASSPTGGEIDTQYF. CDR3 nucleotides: TGTGCCAGCAGTCCTACGGGGGGGGAAATTGATACGCAGTATTTT.